What follows are 25 T cell receptor beta chains derived from one specimen sequenced in a study of blood T cell repertoires in COVID-19. The repertoire was sequenced with immunoSEQ multiplex PCR; TCRdb's copy has only in-frame clones and lacks some. The sample lists about 87,000 clones, about 85% seen once, with 3% to 3.5% in the top ten. Sequenced input: peripheral blood. The receptor set was obtained from a woman aged 80 or older with COVID-19, enrolled during active disease.

The CDR3 DNA reads as TGCGCCAGCAGTAGGGACGGGGGGAAGACTGAAGCTTTCTTT. Residues: CASSRDGGKTEAFF. The chain couples TRBV5-1 to TRBJ1-1; possible D gene TRBD1, 5 bases. Trimming pared 5 bases from V and 5 bases from J, leaving 16 bases between. This CDR3 spans 14 amino acids. The germline V gene encodes CDR1 SGHRS and CDR2 YFSETQ.

Details on this clone: Other DNA sequences in the same sample also yield this CDR3. The rearrangement links TRBV4-1 to TRBJ2-1; 15 bases are a match to TRBD2. The ends lost 3 bases at V and 1 base at J; junction bases unmatched: 7. The CDR3 loop spans 19 amino acids. The germline V gene encodes CDR1 MGHRA and CDR2 YSYEKL. This CDR3 is CASSQGGLAGGRSYNEQFF. In nucleotides, the CDR3 is TGCGCCAGCAGCCAGGGGGGACTAGCGGGGGGTAGGTCCTACAATGAGCAGTTCTTC.

The V call is TRBV15, the J call TRBJ2-3, with TRBD2 matching 14 bases. This CDR3 spans 18 amino acids. V gave up 3 bases and J gave up 3 bases; unmatched junction bases: 8. The V gene's germline CDR1 is LNHNV and CDR2 YYDKDF (reference sequence). The CDR3 coding sequence is TGTGCCACCAGCAGCGGACTAGCGGGAGGTTGGCAAACAGATACGCAGTATTTT. Translation: CATSSGLAGGWQTDTQYF.

In its sample, this clone was seen a few times. CDR3 DNA sequence: TGCGCCAGCAGTGAGCCGGGAGGTTTAGATACGCAGTATTTT. Its protein is CASSEPGGLDTQYF. The V and J genes are TRBV10-1 and TRBJ2-3, with TRBD2 matching over 7 bases. The CDR3 sequence is 14 residues long. The V gene's germline CDR1 is WNHNN and CDR2 SYGVQD (reference sequence). Trimming at V came to 2 bases and at J to 5 bases, leaving 4 bases not matched to a gene.

This chain connects TRBV4-2 to TRBJ2-3, with 14 bases fitting TRBD2. The CDR3 sequence is 18 residues long. V gave up 4 bases and J gave up 0 bases; unmatched junction bases: 6. The germline gives CDR1 LGHNA, CDR2 YNFKEQ. The chain's CDR3 is CASSRRLAGGPSTDTQYF. The CDR3 region has the DNA TGTGCCAGCAGCCGCCGACTAGCGGGGGGGCCTAGCACAGATACGCAGTATTTT.

This chain links TRBV9 with TRBJ2-1; the match to TRBD2 covers 9 bases. Germline loops: CDR1 SGDLS, CDR2 YYNGEE. The CDR3 has 17 amino acids. J lost 2 bases, V lost 0 bases, and 6 bases had no gene match. In nucleotides, the CDR3 is TGTGCCAGCAGCGTAGGGGATGGCGGGAGGGCCTACAATGAGCAGTTCTTC. Residues: CASSVGDGGRAYNEQFF.

As to this clone: The identical CDR3 is also encoded by other nucleotide sequences in the sample. The V and J genes are TRBV19 and TRBJ1-2, with 7 nucleotides matching TRBD1. The trim removed 4 bases at V and 2 bases at J, leaving 7 bases unmatched. Germline CDR1 is LNHDA and CDR2 is SQIVND (reference sequence). CDR3 size: 15 residues. The CDR3 DNA sequence: TGTGCCAGTAGTACTCCCAGAGGGGGCAACTATGGCTACACCTTC. It encodes CASSTPRGGNYGYTF.

V gene TRBV24-1 combines with J gene TRBJ2-7, with no clear D. The CDR3 is made up of 13 amino acids. Looked up from germline, CDR1 is KGHDR and CDR2 is SFDVKD. V lost 3 bases to trimming and J lost 2 bases, with 7 bases between them. This chain's CDR3 is CATSDPQTYEQYF. The CDR3, as DNA: TGTGCCACCAGTGATCCGCAGACCTACGAGCAGTACTTC.

This clone has only a few counts. The rearrangement joins TRBV18 to TRBJ1-1; the D is unclear. V lost 3 bases to trimming and J lost 3 bases, with 8 bases between them. This CDR3 spans 13 amino acids. Germline assignment: CDR1 KGHSH and CDR2 LQKENI. The CDR3 DNA reads as TGTGCCAGCTCACCTGAAGCGGACACTGAAGCTTTCTTT. Translating it yields CASSPEADTEAFF.

This chain uses TRBV3-1 (or the pseudogene TRBV3-2) with TRBJ1-1; perhaps TRBD1 as D (5 bases). Trimming stripped 5 bases from V and 1 base from J, with 11 bases between. Germline V gene data show CDR1 as LGHDT and CDR2 as YNNKEL (reference sequence). CDR3 length equals 14 residues. This CDR3 is CASSFATANTEAFF. The DNA of the CDR3 is TGTGCCAGCAGCTTCGCGACAGCGAACACTGAAGCTTTCTTT.

The chain couples TRBV4-3 to TRBJ2-7, with TRBD2 matching over 12 bases. The CDR3 consists of 17 residues. After removal of 5 bases from V and 0 bases from J, the junction contained 8 bases not matched to a gene. Germline CDR1 reads LGHNA; CDR2 reads YSLEER. The DNA of the CDR3 is TGCGCCAGCAGCTACCGACTAGCGGGGGTCAGCTCCTACGAGCAGTACTTC. It is translated as CASSYRLAGVSSYEQYF.

The gene calls are TRBV6-5 and TRBJ1-3, with no clear D. The germline V gene has CDR1 MNHEY and CDR2 SVGAGI. With 2 bases removed from V and 0 bases from J, the gap between germline ends came to 5 bases. This CDR3 is built from 14 residues. The chain's CDR3 is CASSYGSSGNTIYF. The DNA for the CDR3 is TGTGCCAGCAGTTACGGTAGCTCTGGAAACACCATATATTTT.

The J gene is TRBJ2-1, the V gene TRBV21-1; the table assigns TRBD2, which was not confirmed against the DNA. TRBV21-1 constitutes a pseudogene. The CDR3 has 17 residues. The CDR3: CASSKTQREGPYNEQFF. As DNA, the CDR3 is TGTGCCAGCAGCAAAACTCAGCGGGAGGGCCCCTACAATGAGCAGTTCTTC.

This clone was counted only a few times. The chain recombines TRBV2 with TRBJ2-3, with unresolved D. Deletions cut 10 bases from V and 0 bases from J, with 11 bases between. The CDR3 sequence is 13 residues long. Germline V gene data show CDR1 as SNHLY and CDR2 as FYNNEI. The CDR3 spells CATSPVSTDTQYF. The DNA of the CDR3 is TGTGCCACCTCTCCTGTTAGCACAGATACGCAGTATTTT.

A remark on this clone: One junction end disagrees with the germline gene, perhaps due to a read error. The chain combines TRBV28 with TRBJ1-6; 8 bases map to TRBD1. The CDR3 length is 13 residues. From germline, CDR1 is MDHEN and CDR2 SYDVKM. This CDR3 is CASSFSTGTGIDF. CDR3 nucleotides: TGTGCCAGCAGTTTCAGTACCGGGACAGGCATCGACTTT. Together with reference TRBV28 and TRBJ1-6, the CDR3 gives the full variable domain: DVKVTQSSRYLVKRTGEKVFLECVQDMDHENMFWYRQDPGLGLRLIYFSYDVKMKEKGDIPEGYSVSREKKERFSLILESASTNQTSMYLCASSFSTGTGIDFGNGTRLTVT.

The V gene is TRBV6-2 or TRBV6-3, the J gene TRBJ2-7; a weak D match, TRBD2 (6 bases). CDR3 length: 13 residues. Trimming stripped 2 bases from V and 7 bases from J, with 12 bases between. Germline CDR1 reads MNHEY; CDR2 reads SVGEGT. The CDR3 protein is CASSYTGVREQYF. The CDR3 DNA is TGTGCCAGCAGTTACACGGGAGTACGGGAGCAGTACTTC.

The chain joins TRBV2 to TRBJ1-1, with D possibly TRBD1 on 6 matching bases. V was shortened by 6 bases and J by 7 bases, with 12 bases between the two germline ends. Germline V lookup: CDR1 SNHLY, CDR2 FYNNEI. The CDR3 extends over 12 amino acids. The chain's CDR3 is CASRGRGFEAFF. CDR3 sequence (DNA): TGTGCCAGCAGGGGCAGGGGATTTGAAGCTTTCTTT.

In DNA, the CDR3 is TGTGCCAGCAGCGGACAGGGGCCGCAGACCCAGTACTTC. The encoded protein is CASSGQGPQTQYF. The rearrangement links TRBV7-6 to TRBJ2-5, with 9 bases identical to TRBD1. Germline CDR1 reads SGHVS; CDR2 reads FNYEAQ. This CDR3 region has 13 residues. The V and J ends lost 5 bases and 6 bases, in that order; junction bases with no gene match: 4.

The chain combines TRBV19 with TRBJ2-5; 14 bases match TRBD2. This CDR3 comprises 16 residues. Trimming at V came to 6 bases and at J to 0 bases, leaving 3 bases not matched to a gene. The V gene's germline CDR1 is LNHDA and CDR2 SQIVND (reference sequence). Here the CDR3 reads CASRRTSGGYQETQYF. CDR3 coding DNA: TGTGCCAGTAGACGGACTAGCGGGGGGTACCAAGAGACCCAGTACTTC.

In this sample, this clone turned up a few times. The chain is built from TRBV6-4 and TRBJ1-1; the D is unclear. This CDR3 has 13 amino acids. In germline, CDR1 is MRHNA, CDR2 SNTAGT. Trimming removed 6 bases from V and 1 base from J, with 9 bases in between. The CDR3 is CASSATANTEAFF. The CDR3 DNA reads as TGTGCCAGCAGCGCTACTGCGAACACTGAAGCTTTCTTT.

This chain joins TRBV6-6 and TRBJ1-6, with a weak D call TRBD1 (5 bases). Germline V CDR1 and CDR2: MNHNY, SVGAGI (reference sequence). Trimming shortened V by 4 bases and J by 8 bases, and 12 bases separated the two germline ends. CDR3 size: 14 residues. CDR3: CASSFGGIDSPLHF. CDR3 nucleotide sequence: TGTGCCAGCAGTTTCGGGGGTATTGATTCACCCCTCCACTTT.

The V and J genes are TRBV5-1 and TRBJ2-1; D gene ambiguous. Trimming cost V 0 bases and J 7 bases, with 11 bases left between them. This CDR3 comprises 14 residues. In germline, CDR1 is SGHRS, CDR2 YFSETQ. CDR3 sequence: CASSLAPLTNEQFF. DNA for the CDR3: TGCGCCAGCAGCTTGGCCCCACTGACTAATGAGCAGTTCTTC.

The chain links TRBV18 to TRBJ1-1, with 7 bases matching TRBD1. Germline lookup yields CDR1 KGHSH and CDR2 LQKENI. V shed 4 bases, J shed 4 bases, and the junction held 3 bases outside the gene matches. This CDR3 is built from 13 residues. In nucleotides, the CDR3 is TGTGCCAGCTCACGACAGGGCGGCACTGAAGCTTTCTTT. Translated: CASSRQGGTEAFF.

This chain links TRBV2 with TRBJ2-7, with 10 bases fitting TRBD2. Losses at the gene ends were 4 bases for V and 13 bases for J; bases not matched to a gene: 13. CDR1 is SNHLY and CDR2 is FYNNEI in the germline V gene. The CDR3 is 14 residues long. The DNA of the CDR3 is TGTGCCAGCAGTGGCAGCGGGGGGGCCTTTCAGGAATACTTC. This gives the protein CASSGSGGAFQEYF.

The V gene is TRBV28, the J gene TRBJ1-1, with D tentatively TRBD1 (5 bases). Trimming took 6 bases from V and 11 from J, leaving 16 bases between them. The germline V gene encodes CDR1 MDHEN and CDR2 SYDVKM. The CDR3 sequence is 12 residues long. The CDR3 loop is CASRPGAARAFF. The CDR3, as DNA: TGTGCCAGCAGACCTGGGGCCGCTCGCGCTTTCTTT.